Below are 9 T cell receptor beta chains sequenced from a single sample in a study of tissue T cells after allogeneic stem cell transplantation. The protocol was immunoSEQ multiplex PCR, while the TCRdb copy is restricted to in-frame clones and leaves out a portion. Here the sample spans about 6,300 clones, roughly 63% being singletons. Sequenced here: tissue from the stomach, sampled at autopsy. These receptors were collected from a woman between 18 and 55 years old with breast cancer.

This clone was detected only a few times. The V and J genes are TRBV18 and TRBJ2-7; D is perhaps TRBD1 (5 bases). Trimming cost V 3 bases and J 10 bases, with 22 bases left between them. The CDR3 is 15 residues long. CDR1 KGHSH and CDR2 LQKENI come from the germline V gene. CDR3 protein: CASSPASGQGIPQYF. The CDR3 nucleotides read TGTGCCAGCTCACCCGCCTCAGGGCAGGGAATACCTCAGTACTTC.

This chain links TRBV2 with TRBJ1-6; D may be TRBD1 (6 bases). CDR1 SNHLY and CDR2 FYNNEI come from the germline V gene. Trimming removed 7 bases from V and 8 bases from J, with 15 bases in between. This CDR3 is 14 amino acids long. The CDR3 sequence is CASNKQGDDSPLHF. The CDR3 DNA sequence: TGTGCCAGCAACAAACAGGGAGACGATTCACCCCTCCACTTT.

The gene calls are TRBV9 and TRBJ2-3, with D unresolved. The CDR3 is 16 amino acids. Between the trimmed V and J ends, which lost 4 bases and 0 bases, there was a span of 15 bases. Looked up from germline, CDR1 is SGDLS and CDR2 is YYNGEE. In DNA form, the CDR3 reads TGTGCCAGCAGCCCATTTGCAGGCAGTAGCACAGATACGCAGTATTTT. Translation gives CASSPFAGSSTDTQYF.

The chain carries TRBV28 and TRBJ2-4; D might be TRBD2 (5 bases). Looked up from germline, CDR1 is MDHEN and CDR2 is SYDVKM. This CDR3 is built from 16 residues. With 5 bases removed from V and 5 bases from J, the gap between germline ends came to 19 bases. CDR3 DNA: TGTGCCAGCAGTCGGAGACGGACTTCTTACCAAAACATTCAGTACTTC. Protein product: CASSRRRTSYQNIQYF. The whole variable domain, remainder taken from reference TRBV28 and TRBJ2-4, is DVKVTQSSRYLVKRTGEKVFLECVQDMDHENMFWYRQDPGLGLRLIYFSYDVKMKEKGDIPEGYSVSREKKERFSLILESASTNQTSMYLCASSRRRTSYQNIQYFGAGTRLSVL.

The table lists this clone with a few counts. This rearrangement joins TRBV10-3 to TRBJ1-2; TRBD1 matches 7 bases. V trimming: 2 bases; J trimming: 7 bases; junction bases outside the gene matches: 7. Germline CDR1 reads ENHRY; CDR2 reads SYGVKD. This CDR3 is 14 amino acids long. CDR3 region: CAISERTGDLGYTF. CDR3 bases: TGTGCCATCAGTGAGCGTACAGGGGATCTTGGCTACACCTTC.

J is TRBJ1-5 and V is TRBV10-3; 10 bases fit TRBD1. The CDR3 sequence is 14 residues long. Trimming took 6 bases from V and 7 from J; bases not matched to a gene: 6. Looked up from germline, CDR1 is ENHRY and CDR2 is SYGVKD. The CDR3 here is CAISRDRGRQPQHF. The CDR3 nucleotides read TGTGCCATCAGCAGGGACAGGGGTCGACAGCCCCAGCATTTT.

The sample holds a few counts of this clone. This chain connects TRBV6-5 to TRBJ1-1, with TRBD1 as a possible D gene (5 bases). Trimming cost V 2 bases and J 11 bases, with 18 bases left between them. This CDR3 has 14 residues. Germline V gene lookup returns CDR1 MNHEY and CDR2 SVGAGI. DNA of the CDR3: TGTGCCAGCAGTTACAACGGGGGGGAAGAGAGGGCTTTCTTT. This sequence encodes CASSYNGGEERAFF.

In this sample, this clone turned up a few times. The chain carries TRBV6-2 or TRBV6-3 and TRBJ2-7; D remains ambiguous. The V end lost 2 bases, the J end lost 3 bases, and 11 bases lay between the germline ends. The CDR3 is 14 amino acids. Germline CDR1 MNHEY, CDR2 SVGEGT. The CDR3 DNA reads TGTGCCAGCAGTTACGTAGGCGGTCACTACGAGCAGTACTTC. Translation gives CASSYVGGHYEQYF.

The chain carries TRBV27 and TRBJ2-2; D gene uncertain. V lost 0 bases and J lost 5, with 4 bases in between. Looked up from germline, CDR1 is MNHEY and CDR2 is SMNVEV (reference sequence). This CDR3 spans 13 amino acids. CDR3 coding DNA: TGTGCCAGCAGTTTATCAGGGACCGGGGAGCTGTTTTTT. Encoded protein: CASSLSGTGELFF.